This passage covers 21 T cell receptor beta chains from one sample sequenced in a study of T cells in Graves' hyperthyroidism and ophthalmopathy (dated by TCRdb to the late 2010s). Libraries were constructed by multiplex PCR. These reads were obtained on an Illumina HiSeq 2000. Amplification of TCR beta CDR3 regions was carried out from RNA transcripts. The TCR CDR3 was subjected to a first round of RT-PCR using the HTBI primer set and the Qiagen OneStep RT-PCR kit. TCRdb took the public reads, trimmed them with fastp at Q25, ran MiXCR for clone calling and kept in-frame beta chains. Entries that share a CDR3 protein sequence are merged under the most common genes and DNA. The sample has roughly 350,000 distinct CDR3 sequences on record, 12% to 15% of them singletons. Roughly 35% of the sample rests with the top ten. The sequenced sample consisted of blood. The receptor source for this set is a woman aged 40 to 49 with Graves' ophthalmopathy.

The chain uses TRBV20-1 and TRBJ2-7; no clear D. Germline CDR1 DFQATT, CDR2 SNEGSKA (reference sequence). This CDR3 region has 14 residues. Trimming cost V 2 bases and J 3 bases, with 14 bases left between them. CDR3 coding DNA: TGCAGTGCTAGATCCCCGCCGGACGGCTACGAGCAGTACTTC. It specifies CSARSPPDGYEQYF.

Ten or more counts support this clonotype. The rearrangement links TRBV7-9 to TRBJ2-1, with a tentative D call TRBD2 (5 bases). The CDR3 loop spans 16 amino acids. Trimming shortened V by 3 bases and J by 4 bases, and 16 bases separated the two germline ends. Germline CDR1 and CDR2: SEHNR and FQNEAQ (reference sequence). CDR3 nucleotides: TGTGCCAGCAGCTTCCCTTTAGGCGGGCGTTACAATGAGCAGTTCTTC. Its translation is CASSFPLGGRYNEQFF.

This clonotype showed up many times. CDR3: CSVAVRMNTEAFF. In DNA, the CDR3 is TGCAGCGTTGCCGTCAGGATGAACACTGAAGCTTTCTTT. The genes are TRBV29-1 and TRBJ1-1; D is uncertain. This CDR3 has 13 residues. V was pared by 4 bases and J by 0 bases, with 9 bases between. Germline V gives CDR1 SQVTM, CDR2 ANQGSEA.

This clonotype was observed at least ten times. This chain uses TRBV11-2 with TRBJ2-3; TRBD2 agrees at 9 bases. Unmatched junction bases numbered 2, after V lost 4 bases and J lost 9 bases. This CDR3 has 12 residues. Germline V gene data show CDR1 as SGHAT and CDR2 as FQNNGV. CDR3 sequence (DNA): TGTGCCAGCAGCTCCCTAGCGGGGACGCAGTATTTT. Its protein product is CASSSLAGTQYF.

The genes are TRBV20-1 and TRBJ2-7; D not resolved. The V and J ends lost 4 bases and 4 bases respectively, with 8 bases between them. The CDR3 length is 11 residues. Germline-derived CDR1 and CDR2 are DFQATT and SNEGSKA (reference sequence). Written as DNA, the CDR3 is TGCAGTGCTATCATCGGGTACGAGCAGTACTTC. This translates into CSAIIGYEQYF.

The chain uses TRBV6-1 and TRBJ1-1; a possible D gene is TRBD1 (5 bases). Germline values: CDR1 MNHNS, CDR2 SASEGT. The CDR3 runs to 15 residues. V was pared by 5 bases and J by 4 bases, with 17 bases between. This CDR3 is CASSQVRVGGTEAFF. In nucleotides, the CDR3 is TGTGCCAGCAGTCAAGTCAGGGTAGGAGGCACTGAAGCTTTCTTT.

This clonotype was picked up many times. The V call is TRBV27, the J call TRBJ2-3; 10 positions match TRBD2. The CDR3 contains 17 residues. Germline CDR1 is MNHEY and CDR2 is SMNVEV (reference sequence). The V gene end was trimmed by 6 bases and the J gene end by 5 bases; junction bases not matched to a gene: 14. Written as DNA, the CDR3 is TGTGCCAGCAGACCTATTGCTAGCGGGAGAGGAGGAGATACGCAGTATTTT. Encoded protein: CASRPIASGRGGDTQYF.

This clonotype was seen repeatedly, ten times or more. The CDR3 DNA reads TGTGCCAGTAGTATAGAGGGGGTCAGGGATAGCAATCAGCCCCAGCATTTT. Amino acids: CASSIEGVRDSNQPQHF. This chain connects TRBV19 to TRBJ1-5, with a possible D match to TRBD1 (5 bases). Trimming shortened V by 0 bases and J by 0 bases, and 12 bases separated the two germline ends. CDR1 and CDR2 from the germline V gene are LNHDA and SQIVND (reference sequence). This CDR3 is built from 17 residues.

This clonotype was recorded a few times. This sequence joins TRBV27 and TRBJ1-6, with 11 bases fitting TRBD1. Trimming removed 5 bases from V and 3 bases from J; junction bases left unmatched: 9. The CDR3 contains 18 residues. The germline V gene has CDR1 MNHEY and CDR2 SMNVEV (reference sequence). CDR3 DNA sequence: TGTGCCAGCAGTGGGACAGGGGGAGGGTCCCGCTATAATTCACCCCTCCACTTT. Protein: CASSGTGGGSRYNSPLHF.

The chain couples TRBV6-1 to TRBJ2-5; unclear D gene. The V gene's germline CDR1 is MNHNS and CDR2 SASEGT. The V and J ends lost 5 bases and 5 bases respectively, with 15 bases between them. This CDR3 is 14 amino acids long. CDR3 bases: TGTGCCAGCAGTTATGGTAATTTAATGGAGACCCAGTACTTC. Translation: CASSYGNLMETQYF.

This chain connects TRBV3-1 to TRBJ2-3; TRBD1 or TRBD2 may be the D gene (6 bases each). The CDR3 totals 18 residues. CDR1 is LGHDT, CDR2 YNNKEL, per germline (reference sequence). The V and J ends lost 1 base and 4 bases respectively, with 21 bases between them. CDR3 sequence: CASSQGVPWGASPDTQYF. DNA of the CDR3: TGTGCCAGCAGCCAAGGGGTTCCTTGGGGGGCGTCCCCAGATACGCAGTATTTT.

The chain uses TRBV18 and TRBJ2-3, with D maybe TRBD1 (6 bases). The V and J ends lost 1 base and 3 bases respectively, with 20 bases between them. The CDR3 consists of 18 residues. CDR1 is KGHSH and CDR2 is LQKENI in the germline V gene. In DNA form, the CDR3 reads TGTGCCAGCTCACCACACAGGGCCCACAAAAGGTGGACAGATACGCAGTATTTT. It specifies CASSPHRAHKRWTDTQYF.

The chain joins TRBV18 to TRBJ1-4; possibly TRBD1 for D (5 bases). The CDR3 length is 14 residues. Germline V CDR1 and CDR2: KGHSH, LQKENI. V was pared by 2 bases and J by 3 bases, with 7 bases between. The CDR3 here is CASSPRGANEKLFF. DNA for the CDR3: TGTGCCAGCTCACCAAGGGGTGCTAATGAAAAACTGTTTTTT.

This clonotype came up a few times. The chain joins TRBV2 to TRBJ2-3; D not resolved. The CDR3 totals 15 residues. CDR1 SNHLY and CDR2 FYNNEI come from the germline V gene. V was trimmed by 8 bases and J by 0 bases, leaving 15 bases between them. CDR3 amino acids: CASVGTTISTDTQYF. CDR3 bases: TGTGCCAGCGTTGGAACTACAATAAGCACAGATACGCAGTATTTT.

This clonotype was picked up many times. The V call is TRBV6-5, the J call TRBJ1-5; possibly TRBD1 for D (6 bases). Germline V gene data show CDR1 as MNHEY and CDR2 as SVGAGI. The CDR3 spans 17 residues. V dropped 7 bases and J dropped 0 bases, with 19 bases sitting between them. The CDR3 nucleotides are TGTGCCAGCACCCCTGTGAAGGGGGACTATAGCAATCAGCCCCAGCATTTT. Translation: CASTPVKGDYSNQPQHF.

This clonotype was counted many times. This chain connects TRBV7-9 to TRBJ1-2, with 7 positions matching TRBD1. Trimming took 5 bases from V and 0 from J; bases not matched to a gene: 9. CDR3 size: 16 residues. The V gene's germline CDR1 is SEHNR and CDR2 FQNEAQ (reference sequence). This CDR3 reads CASSGEQGLANYGYTF. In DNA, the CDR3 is TGTGCCAGCAGCGGAGAACAGGGGCTGGCTAACTATGGCTACACCTTC.

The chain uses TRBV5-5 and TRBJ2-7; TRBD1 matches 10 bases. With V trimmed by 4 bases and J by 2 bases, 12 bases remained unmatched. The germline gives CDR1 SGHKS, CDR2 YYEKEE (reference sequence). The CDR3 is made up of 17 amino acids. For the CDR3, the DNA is TGTGCCAGCAGCCAAGCGTCGGGGACAGGGGTTGCCTACGAGCAGTACTTC. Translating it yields CASSQASGTGVAYEQYF.

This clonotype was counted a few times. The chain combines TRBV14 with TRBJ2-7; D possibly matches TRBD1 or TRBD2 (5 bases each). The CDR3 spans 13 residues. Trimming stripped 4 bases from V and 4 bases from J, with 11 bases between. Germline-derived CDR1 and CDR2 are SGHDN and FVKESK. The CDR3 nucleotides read TGTGCCAGCAGCCCGGGACCCCAATACGAGCAGTACTTC. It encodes CASSPGPQYEQYF. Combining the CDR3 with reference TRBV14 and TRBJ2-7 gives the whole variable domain EAGVTQFPSHSVIEKGQTVTLRCDPISGHDNLYWYRRVMGKEIKFLLHFVKESKQDESGMPNNRFLAERTGGTYSTLKVQPAELEDSGVYFCASSPGPQYEQYFGPGTRLTVT.

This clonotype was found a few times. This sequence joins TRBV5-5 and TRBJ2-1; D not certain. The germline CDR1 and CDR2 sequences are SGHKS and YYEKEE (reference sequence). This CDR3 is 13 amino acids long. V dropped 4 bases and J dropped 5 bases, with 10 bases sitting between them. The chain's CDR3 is CASSLRTDNEQFF. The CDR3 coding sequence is TGTGCCAGCAGCCTGCGGACGGACAATGAGCAGTTCTTC.

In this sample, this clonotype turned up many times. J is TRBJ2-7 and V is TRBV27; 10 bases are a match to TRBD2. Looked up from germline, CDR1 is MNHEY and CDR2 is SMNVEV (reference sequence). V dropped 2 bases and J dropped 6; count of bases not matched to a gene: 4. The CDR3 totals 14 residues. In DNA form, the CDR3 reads TGTGCCAGCAGTTTAGGCCTAGCGGGAGTCGAGCAGTACTTC. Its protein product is CASSLGLAGVEQYF.

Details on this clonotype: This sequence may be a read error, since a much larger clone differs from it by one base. Written as DNA, the CDR3 is TGCGCCAGCAGCCTGGAACTAGCTACCTCCTACAATGAGCAGCTCTTC. Amino acid sequence: CASSLELATSYNEQLF. The J gene is TRBJ2-1, the V gene TRBV5-1; D is perhaps TRBD2 (6 bases). CDR1 and CDR2 from the germline V gene are SGHRS and YFSETQ. The CDR3 has 16 residues.